This T cell receptor (beta chain) originates from a study of blood T cell repertoires in COVID-19. As for the study in general: COVID-19 samples from acute and convalescent phases originated in the United States, Italy and Spain. Sample material is recorded as cDNA or gDNA derived from T cells, B-cell-depleted T cells, or PBMCs.

The repertoire was sequenced with immunoSEQ multiplex PCR; TCRdb's copy has only in-frame clones and lacks some. The data hold 380,000 or so clones, with about 80% observed a single time. Per the germline V gene, CDR1 is SGHDT and CDR2 is YYEEEE. CDR3 length equals 12 residues. V lost 3 bases and J lost 7, with 11 bases in between. The chain joins TRBV5-6 to TRBJ2-7, with unresolved D. The sequenced sample was peripheral blood. This receptor was taken from a human donor with acute or convalescent COVID-19. The donor label of this sample is uncertain. CDR3 sequence reads: CASSSPSREQYF. The DNA for the CDR3 is TGTGCCAGCAGCTCCCCCTCTAGAGAGCAGTACTTC.